A selection of T cell receptor beta chains follows, all from one sample in a study of blood T cell repertoires in COVID-19. Clones were read by immunoSEQ multiplex PCR, and TCRdb kept only the in-frame ones, dropping some. Altogether just over 300,000 clones are present, roughly 90% being singletons, with the ten largest covering over 1.5%. Material: peripheral blood. These receptors all stem from a woman aged 30 to 39 with COVID-19, enrolled during active disease. Both conserved end residues are part of each CDR3. A D gene is named only where the DNA matches it firmly. The size of a clone is reported for some rows only, either as once, few or many, or as a class for expanded clones.

d_gene	v_gene	j_gene	abundance	CDR3nt	CDR3aa
.	TRBV18	TRBJ1-2	once	TGTGCCAGCTCACCGAACCCGGTCGCGGGGGGTGGAGGCTACACCTTC	CASSPNPVAGGGGYTF
.	TRBV19	TRBJ1-5	.	TGTGCCAGTAGTATCGGGATTATTCAAACGCGCAATCAGCCCCAGCATTTT	CASSIGIIQTRNQPQHF
.	TRBV27	TRBJ2-2	.	TGTGCCAGCAGTCTCGGGACCGGGGAGCTGTTTTTT	CASSLGTGELFF
.	TRBV19	TRBJ1-6	.	TGTGCCAGTAGTTTGGGGGCTAATTCACCCCTCCACTTT	CASSLGANSPLHF
.	TRBV19	TRBJ1-5	few	TGTGCCAGTAGTGCCCAATTGCTAAATCAGCCCCAGCATTTT	CASSAQLLNQPQHF
TRBD1	TRBV3-1/TRBV3-2	TRBJ1-6	once	TGTGCCAGCAGCCCTAGGACAGGGATTTCACCCCTCCACTTT	CASSPRTGISPLHF
.	TRBV10-3	TRBJ1-1	.	TGTGCCATCAGGGAGACAGCCAAGAACACTGAAGCTTTCTTT	CAIRETAKNTEAFF
.	TRBV3-1/TRBV3-2	TRBJ1-2	.	TGTGCCAGCAGCCAAGGCCCGCGGACACTCTATGGCTACACCTTC	CASSQGPRTLYGYTF
TRBD1	TRBV27	TRBJ1-1	.	TGTGCCAGCAGTTTATCGACAGGGGGGAACACTGAAGCTTTCTTT	CASSLSTGGNTEAFF
TRBD1	TRBV7-2	TRBJ2-5	.	TGTGCCAGCAGCCCCGGCGGGACAGGGAAGGAGACCCAGTACTTC	CASSPGGTGKETQYF
.	TRBV4-1	TRBJ2-7	few	TGCGCCAGCAGCCAAGGGACAAGCCACTACGAGCAGTACTTC	CASSQGTSHYEQYF
TRBD1	TRBV10-3	TRBJ1-2	.	TGTGCCAGCGCCAACCTCGGAGAGAGGACAGGGCCCAATGGCTACACCTTC	CASANLGERTGPNGYTF
.	TRBV9	TRBJ1-1	.	TGTGCCAGCAGCGGACCCAAGGGAGAGACTGAAGCTTTCTTT	CASSGPKGETEAFF
TRBD2	TRBV7-8	TRBJ2-3	.	TGTGCCAGCAGCCGATTTGGACTAGCGGTCCGTACAGATACGCAGTATTTT	CASSRFGLAVRTDTQYF
.	TRBV28	TRBJ1-5	.	TGTGCCAGCCTTTCACCCCACGGGGGGGGGCAGCCCCAGCATTTT	CASLSPHGGGQPQHF
.	TRBV7-2	TRBJ1-3	.	TGTGCCAGCAGAAGGGGATACGGAAACACCATATATTTT	CASRRGYGNTIYF
.	TRBV19	TRBJ1-6	.	TGTGCCAGTAGTATGGGGGGGGCTTCACCCCTCCACTTT	CASSMGGASPLHF
.	TRBV6-8	TRBJ1-2	.	TGTGCCAGCAGTTATAAGGAGGTCTATGGCTACACCTTC	CASSYKEVYGYTF
.	TRBV6-5	TRBJ1-2	.	TGTGCCACCCATCCAGGGAATTACTATGGCTACACCTTC	CATHPGNYYGYTF
TRBD1	TRBV19	TRBJ1-1	once	TGTGCCAGTAGTTCCGGGACAGCACAGAACACTGAAGCTTTCTTT	CASSSGTAQNTEAFF
TRBD1	TRBV6-2/TRBV6-3	TRBJ2-2	.	TGTGCCAGCAGTTTCGGACAGGGGGGGTTCGGCGGGGAGCTGTTTTTT	CASSFGQGGFGGELFF
TRBD1	TRBV9	TRBJ2-2	once	TGTGCCAGCAGCGCACCGGGACAGGGGAATGCCGGGGAGCTGTTTTTT	CASSAPGQGNAGELFF
.	TRBV5-1	TRBJ2-2	.	TGCGCCAGCAGCCAAGGGGGGAACACCGGGGAGCTGTTTTTT	CASSQGGNTGELFF
TRBD2	TRBV7-2	TRBJ2-5	.	TGTGCCAGCAGCCTAGGGACGGGTAGCGGGGTCGAGACCCAGTACTTC	CASSLGTGSGVETQYF
.	TRBV5-4	TRBJ2-2	.	TGTGCCAGCAGCTTGCCTGCCCTCGGGGGCACCGGGGAGCTGTTTTTT	CASSLPALGGTGELFF
.	TRBV6-5	TRBJ2-5	.	TGTGCCAGCAGAGGACGGGAGAAGGAGACCCAGTACTTC	CASRGREKETQYF
.	TRBV5-5	TRBJ1-1	.	TGTGCCAGCAGCTTGGACTACACTGAAGCTTTCTTT	CASSLDYTEAFF
.	TRBV11-2	TRBJ2-1	once	TGTGCCAGCAGCTTAGTAGAGGAGCAGTTCTTC	CASSLVEEQFF
TRBD1	TRBV29-1	TRBJ1-2	few	TGCAGCGTCGCCCAGGGACAGACCTATGGCTACACCTTC	CSVAQGQTYGYTF
TRBD1	TRBV4-3	TRBJ1-2	.	TGCGCCAGCAGCCCCGACAGGGACCACTATGGCTACACCTTC	CASSPDRDHYGYTF
TRBD2	TRBV10-3	TRBJ2-3	.	TGTGCCATCGGCTTAGCGGGAGCTGAAGATACGCAGTATTTT	CAIGLAGAEDTQYF
TRBD2	TRBV13	TRBJ2-5	.	TGTGCCAGCAGCTTAGGAGGGCGGGGGGAGACCCAGTACTTC	CASSLGGRGETQYF
.	TRBV10-3	TRBJ1-2	.	TGTGCCACACAATTCGCGGGGGGCTCTCATGGCTACACCTTC	CATQFAGGSHGYTF
.	TRBV27	TRBJ1-5	.	TGTGCCAGCAGTTTGGTCGGTCAGGGGTACGTCAGGGGTCAGCCCCAGCATTTT	CASSLVGQGYVRGQPQHF
.	TRBV5-4	TRBJ1-1	once	TGTGCCAGCAGCTACGGACAGCAGAGGACTGAAGCTTTCTTT	CASSYGQQRTEAFF
TRBD1	TRBV12-5	TRBJ2-2	.	TGTGCTAGTGGTTTGATTCGTGGGGGAATGGGCTCGGGACAGATGAACACCGGGGAGCTGTTTTTT	CASGLIRGGMGSGQMNTGELFF
TRBD2	TRBV12-3/TRBV12-4	TRBJ2-1	.	TGTGCCAGCAGTGGGGGGGTGAATGAGCAGTTCTTC	CASSGGVNEQFF
.	TRBV11-2	TRBJ1-2	.	TGTGCCAGCAGCTTAGATGTCGGGAACTATGGCTACACCTTC	CASSLDVGNYGYTF
.	TRBV28	TRBJ1-2	.	TGTGCCAGCAGTTTAGCAGGGCCCTATGGCTACACCTTC	CASSLAGPYGYTF
.	TRBV15	TRBJ1-1	.	TGTGCCACCAGCACCCTAGAGAACACTGAAGCTTTCTTT	CATSTLENTEAFF
.	TRBV7-9	TRBJ1-2	few	TGTGCCAGCAGCTTAAACTCTAATTCCCACTATGGCTACACCTTC	CASSLNSNSHYGYTF
.	TRBV6-1	TRBJ2-2	.	TGTGCCAGCAGTGAATTGAGCGGATTCGCGAACACCGGGGAGCTGTTTTTT	CASSELSGFANTGELFF